A selection of T cell receptor beta chains follows, all from one sample in a study of T cell changes during pregnancy in multiple sclerosis. TCRdb keeps only in-frame clones here, not all; method: immunoSEQ multiplex PCR. The table records about 89,000 clones, about 92% of them present only once. Sequencing was performed on peripheral blood, taken after pregnancy. These receptors were obtained from a female donor in good health, enrolled as a control in a pregnancy study. Both conserved end residues are part of each CDR3. A D gene is named only where the DNA matches it firmly. The listing skips clone size in some rows; elsewhere it reads once, few, many or a size class.

D gene | J gene | clone size | V gene | CDR3 DNA | CDR3 protein
- | TRBJ2-3 | - | TRBV6-5 | TGTGCCAGCAGCCTGGGGGGAGTTAACACAGATACGCAGTATTTT | CASSLGGVNTDTQYF
TRBD1 | TRBJ2-5 | - | TRBV2 | TGTGCCAGCGGGGACAGGGCACACCAAGAGACCCAGTACTTC | CASGDRAHQETQYF
- | TRBJ1-1 | - | TRBV12-2 | TGTGCAAGTCGCTTAGAAGTCGTCGGGGGACGCTTGAACACTGAAGCTTTCTTT | CASRLEVVGGRLNTEAFF
TRBD2 | TRBJ2-7 | once | TRBV27 | TGTGCCAGCAGTCGAACCCTGGGACTACCCCCCTCCTACGAGCAGTACTTC | CASSRTLGLPPSYEQYF
- | TRBJ2-3 | - | TRBV6-5 | TGTGCCAGCGGCTCAGGGTCGACAGATACGCAGTATTTT | CASGSGSTDTQYF
- | TRBJ2-2 | - | TRBV6-5 | TGTGCCAGCAGCTTCACCGGGGAGCTGTTTTTT | CASSFTGELFF
- | TRBJ2-7 | - | TRBV13 | TGTGCCAGCAGCTTAGGGCAGGTGACCGAGTACGAGCAGTACTTC | CASSLGQVTEYEQYF
TRBD1 | TRBJ2-7 | - | TRBV5-5 | TGTGCCAGCAGCCTAAGACAGGGGTCGTACGAGCAGTACTTC | CASSLRQGSYEQYF
TRBD1 | TRBJ1-2 | - | TRBV6-6 | TGTGCCAGCAGTTCCCGGGACAGGGGAACTGGCTACACCTTC | CASSSRDRGTGYTF
- | TRBJ2-1 | - | TRBV21-1 | TGTGCCAGCAGCGCAAGACAGGTACACTCCTACAATGAGCAGTTCTTC | CASSARQVHSYNEQFF
- | TRBJ2-2 | - | TRBV6-5 | TGTGCCAGCAGTTACCAGGGGTTGACCGGGGAGCTGTTTTTT | CASSYQGLTGELFF
- | TRBJ1-4 | - | TRBV14 | TGTGCCAGCAGCCAAGATTACGGGAAGGGCGTTAATGAAAAACTGTTTTTT | CASSQDYGKGVNEKLFF
TRBD1 | TRBJ2-2 | - | TRBV4-2 | TGTGCCAGCAGCCAACTGCAGGGGACAGCGCCGAACACCGGGGAGCTGTTTTTT | CASSQLQGTAPNTGELFF
TRBD2 | TRBJ2-7 | - | TRBV2 | TGTGCCAGCAGTCGAGGACTAGCGGGAGCAGGTGAGCAGTACTTC | CASSRGLAGAGEQYF
TRBD1 | TRBJ1-2 | - | TRBV30 | TGTGCCTTTCCCTGGGGACAGGGGAACTATGGCTACACCTTC | CAFPWGQGNYGYTF
- | TRBJ1-5 | - | TRBV19 | TGTGCCAGTAGGCCCGACAGGAGCAATAGCAATCAGCCCCAGCATTTT | CASRPDRSNSNQPQHF
TRBD1 | TRBJ1-1 | - | TRBV27 | TGTGCCAGCACGACAGGGTTGAACACTGAAGCTTTCTTT | CASTTGLNTEAFF
- | TRBJ2-1 | - | TRBV11-2 | TGTGCCAGCAGCCTAAGTCGGAATGAGCAGTTCTTC | CASSLSRNEQFF
- | TRBJ1-1 | - | TRBV10-3 | TGTGCCATCAGTGACGTGGGCAGGCTGAACACTGAAGCTTTCTTT | CAISDVGRLNTEAFF
TRBD1 | TRBJ1-2 | - | TRBV30 | TGTGCCTGGAGTCGGGACAGTCGCCGCGAGGGCTACACCTTC | CAWSRDSRREGYTF
TRBD1 | TRBJ1-2 | once | TRBV9 | TGTGCCAGCAGCGTTCGACCGGGACAGGGATTTAACTACACCTTC | CASSVRPGQGFNYTF
- | TRBJ2-5 | - | TRBV20-1 | TGCAGTGCCGCCGAGCAAGAGACCCAGTACTTC | CSAAEQETQYF
- | TRBJ2-7 | - | TRBV5-1 | TGCGCCAGCAGCAAGTACAGGGCGGGTTCCTACGAGCAGTACTTC | CASSKYRAGSYEQYF
TRBD1 | TRBJ1-1 | once | TRBV4-1 | TGCGCCAGCCGGGGTCAAGGGGGCATGAACACTGAAGCTTTCTTT | CASRGQGGMNTEAFF
- | TRBJ2-3 | - | TRBV10-3 | TGTGCCATCAGGTCGGACAGGGAGGGAGATACGCAGTATTTT | CAIRSDREGDTQYF
- | TRBJ1-5 | - | TRBV6-5 | TGTGCCAGCAGCGCAACGATCGGGCAGCCCCAGCATTTT | CASSATIGQPQHF
TRBD2 | TRBJ2-7 | - | TRBV9 | TGTGCCAGCAGCGTAGGGACTAGCGGGGACTACGAGCAGTACTTC | CASSVGTSGDYEQYF
TRBD2 | TRBJ2-1 | - | TRBV5-4 | TGTGCCAGCAGCTCGAGACTAGCGGGAGTTGAGAATGAGCAGTTCTTC | CASSSRLAGVENEQFF
- | TRBJ2-1 | - | TRBV11-2 | TGTGCCAGCAGCCCAGGGGCTTCGAGTTACAATGAGCAGTTCTTC | CASSPGASSYNEQFF
- | TRBJ1-3 | - | TRBV2 | TGTGCCAGCAGTGAAGTGGACAGCTCTGGAAACACCATATATTTT | CASSEVDSSGNTIYF
TRBD1 | TRBJ2-7 | once | TRBV28 | TGTGCCAGCAGTCCCCTCCTCGGGACAGGCTACGAGCAGTACTTC | CASSPLLGTGYEQYF
- | TRBJ2-1 | - | TRBV11-3 | TGTGCCAGCAGCTTAGGGGCGGGTGAGCAGTTCTTC | CASSLGAGEQFF
- | TRBJ2-7 | - | TRBV18 | TGTGCCAGCTCACCGGTGGCCCTCTACGAGCAGTACTTC | CASSPVALYEQYF
TRBD1 | TRBJ2-1 | - | TRBV5-4 | TGTGCCAGCAGCTCTCCCCGGGACAGCTTATACAATGAGCAGTTCTTC | CASSSPRDSLYNEQFF
TRBD1 | TRBJ2-3 | - | TRBV5-1 | TGCGCCAGCAGATCCTACAGGGGGATCGGCACAGATACGCAGTATTTT | CASRSYRGIGTDTQYF
- | TRBJ2-3 | - | TRBV2 | TGTGCCAACCTTGGACAATACACAGATACGCAGTATTTT | CANLGQYTDTQYF
- | TRBJ1-5 | - | TRBV21-1 | TGTGCCAGCGCAGACAGAAGTGGCCAGCCCCAGCATTTT | CASADRSGQPQHF
- | TRBJ1-1 | - | TRBV18 | TGTGCCAGCTCTCAATCAGTTTCCACTGAAGCTTTCTTT | CASSQSVSTEAFF
- | TRBJ2-3 | - | TRBV7-9 | TGTGCCAGCAGCGGGGGCCCAGATACGCAGTATTTT | CASSGGPDTQYF
- | TRBJ2-2 | - | TRBV7-3 | TGTGCCAGCAGCTTAACAGGGGCGAACACCGGGGAGCTGTTTTTT | CASSLTGANTGELFF
- | TRBJ1-6 | once | TRBV7-3 | TGTGCCAGCAGCCTACTACCCCTCAGTGTTTTGTATTCACCCCTCCACTTT | CASSLLPLSVLYSPLHF
- | TRBJ1-3 | - | TRBV10-1 | TGCGCCAGCAGTGCTCCCGGGGATACAAACACCATATATTTT | CASSAPGDTNTIYF
- | TRBJ2-5 | - | TRBV15 | TGTGCCACCAGCAGAGATTTGGGAGACCAAGAGACCCAGTACTTC | CATSRDLGDQETQYF
- | TRBJ1-2 | - | TRBV19 | TGTGCCAGTAGTACCCCACAGGCTAACTATGGCTACACCTTC | CASSTPQANYGYTF
TRBD1 | TRBJ1-3 | once | TRBV7-9 | TGTGCCAGCAGCTTAACAGGGGCCGGAAACACCATATATTTT | CASSLTGAGNTIYF
- | TRBJ2-5 | - | TRBV2 | TGTGCCAGCAGTCTATGGGAGCAAGAGACCCAGTACTTC | CASSLWEQETQYF
TRBD1 | TRBJ1-2 | - | TRBV6-5 | TGTGCCAGCAGGACAGGGAGCAACTATGGCTACACCTTC | CASRTGSNYGYTF
- | TRBJ1-1 | - | TRBV6-6 | TGTGCCAGCAGTCGGAACACTGAAGCTTTCTTT | CASSRNTEAFF
- | TRBJ2-3 | - | TRBV29-1 | TGCAGTGCGATGTCCGATACGCAGTATTTT | CSAMSDTQYF
- | TRBJ1-3 | - | TRBV30 | TGTGCCTGGAGCGGGGGAAAACGAAACACCATATATTTT | CAWSGGKRNTIYF
TRBD2 | TRBJ2-6 | - | TRBV5-1 | TGCGCCAGCAGCGGCGGGGGGGGGCCTGGGGCCAACGTCCTGACTTTC | CASSGGGGPGANVLTF
TRBD1 | TRBJ1-5 | few | TRBV4-1 | TGCGCCAGCACCCAATCAGGGGGAGGTAATCAGCCCCAGCATTTT | CASTQSGGGNQPQHF
- | TRBJ1-1 | - | TRBV27 | TGTGCCAGCAGTTTATTCAGGGCGACTGAAGCTTTCTTT | CASSLFRATEAFF
- | TRBJ1-2 | - | TRBV6-1 | TGTGCCAGCAGTGAAGCCGTCGGAGACGTCTATGGCTACACCTTC | CASSEAVGDVYGYTF
TRBD1 | TRBJ1-2 | - | TRBV7-9 | TGTGCCAGCAGCTTGGGACAGAACTACTATGGCTACACCTTC | CASSLGQNYYGYTF
TRBD1 | TRBJ1-2 | - | TRBV6-6 | TGTGCCAGCAGAGAACAGGGGGCGGGAGGCTACACCTTC | CASREQGAGGYTF
- | TRBJ2-6 | - | TRBV5-4 | TGTGCCAGCAGCCAAGATCAGGGCTCTGGGGCCAACGTCCTGACTTTC | CASSQDQGSGANVLTF
- | TRBJ1-1 | - | TRBV13 | TGTGCCAGCAGCGAGCGACAGGCGGGGGGGGAAGCTTTCTTT | CASSERQAGGEAFF